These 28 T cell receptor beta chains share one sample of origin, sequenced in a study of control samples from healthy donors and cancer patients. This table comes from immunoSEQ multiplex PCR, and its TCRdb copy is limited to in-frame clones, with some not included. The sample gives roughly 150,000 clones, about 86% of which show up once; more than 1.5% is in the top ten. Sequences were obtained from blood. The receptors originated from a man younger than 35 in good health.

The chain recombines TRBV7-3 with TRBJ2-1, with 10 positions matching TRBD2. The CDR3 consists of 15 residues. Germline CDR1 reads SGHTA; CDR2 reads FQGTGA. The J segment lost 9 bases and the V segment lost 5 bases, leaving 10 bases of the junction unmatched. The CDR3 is CASSPRSGTSVEQFF. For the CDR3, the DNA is TGTGCCAGCAGCCCCCGGTCCGGGACTAGCGTTGAGCAGTTCTTC.

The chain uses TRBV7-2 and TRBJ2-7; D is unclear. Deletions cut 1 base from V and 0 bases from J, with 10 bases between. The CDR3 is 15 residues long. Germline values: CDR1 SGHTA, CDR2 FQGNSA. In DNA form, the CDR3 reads TGTGCCAGCAGCTTAGAAGGGTTGAGCTCCTACGAGCAGTACTTC. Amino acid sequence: CASSLEGLSSYEQYF.

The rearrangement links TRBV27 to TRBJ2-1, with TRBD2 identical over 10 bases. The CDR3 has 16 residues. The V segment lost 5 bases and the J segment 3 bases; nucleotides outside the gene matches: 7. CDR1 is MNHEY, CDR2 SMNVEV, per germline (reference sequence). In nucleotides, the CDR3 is TGTGCCAGCAGTCCCCGGACTAGCGGCGTCTACAATGAGCAGTTCTTC. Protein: CASSPRTSGVYNEQFF.

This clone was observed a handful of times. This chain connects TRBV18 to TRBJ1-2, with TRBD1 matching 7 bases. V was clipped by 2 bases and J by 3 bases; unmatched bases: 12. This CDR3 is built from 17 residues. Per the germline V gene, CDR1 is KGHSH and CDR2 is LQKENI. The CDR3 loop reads CASSPALLGGDDYGYTF. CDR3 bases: TGTGCCAGCTCACCAGCCCTACTAGGGGGCGACGACTATGGCTACACCTTC.

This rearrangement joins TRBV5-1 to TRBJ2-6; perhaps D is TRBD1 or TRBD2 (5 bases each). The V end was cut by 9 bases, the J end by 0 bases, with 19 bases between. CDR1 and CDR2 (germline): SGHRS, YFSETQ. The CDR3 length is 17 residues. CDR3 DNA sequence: TGCGCCACGGGTAGGACGGGACCATCCTCTGGGGCCAACGTCCTGACTTTC. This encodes CATGRTGPSSGANVLTF.

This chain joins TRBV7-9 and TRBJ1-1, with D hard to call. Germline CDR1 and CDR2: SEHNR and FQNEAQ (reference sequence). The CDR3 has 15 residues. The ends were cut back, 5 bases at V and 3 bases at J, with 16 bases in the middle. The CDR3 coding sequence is TGTGCCAGCAGCCCGACCGGGCTGAGGGACACTGAAGCTTTCTTT. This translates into CASSPTGLRDTEAFF.

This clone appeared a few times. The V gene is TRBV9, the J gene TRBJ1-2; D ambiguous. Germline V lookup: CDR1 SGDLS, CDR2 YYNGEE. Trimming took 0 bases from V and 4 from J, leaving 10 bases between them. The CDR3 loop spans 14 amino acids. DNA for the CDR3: TGTGCCAGCAGCGTAGATGGATCTTTCTATGGCTACACCTTC. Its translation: CASSVDGSFYGYTF. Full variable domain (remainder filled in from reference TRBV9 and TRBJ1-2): DSGVTQTPKHLITATGQRVTLRCSPRSGDLSVYWYQQSLDQGLQFLIQYYNGEERAKGNILERFSAQQFPDLHSELNLSSLELGDSALYFCASSVDGSFYGYTFGSGTRLTVV.

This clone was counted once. The CDR3 reads CATSDPRAKPTGELFF. DNA for the CDR3: TGTGCCACCAGTGATCCCCGGGCCAAACCCACCGGGGAGCTGTTTTTT. The V and J genes are TRBV24-1 and TRBJ2-2; D gene uncertain. V lost 3 bases and J 4 bases, leaving 14 bases between the germline ends. The CDR3 runs to 16 residues. The germline gives CDR1 KGHDR, CDR2 SFDVKD.

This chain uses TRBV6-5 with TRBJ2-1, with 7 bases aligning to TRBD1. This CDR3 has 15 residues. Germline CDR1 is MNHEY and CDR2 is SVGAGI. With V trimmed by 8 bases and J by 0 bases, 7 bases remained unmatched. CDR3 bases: TGTGCCAGCGGGGGTAGGGGGCGCTCCTACAATGAGCAGTTCTTC. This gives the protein CASGGRGRSYNEQFF.

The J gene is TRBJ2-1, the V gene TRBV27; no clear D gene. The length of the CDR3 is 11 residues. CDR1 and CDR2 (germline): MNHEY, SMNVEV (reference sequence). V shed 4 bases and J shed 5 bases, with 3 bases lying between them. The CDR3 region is CASSSDNEQFF. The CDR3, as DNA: TGTGCCAGCAGTTCCGACAATGAGCAGTTCTTC.

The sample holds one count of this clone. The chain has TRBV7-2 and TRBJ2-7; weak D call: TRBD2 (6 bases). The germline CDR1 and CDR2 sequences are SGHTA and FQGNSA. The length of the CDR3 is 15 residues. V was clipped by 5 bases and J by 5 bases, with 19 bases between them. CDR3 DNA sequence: TGTGCCAGCAGCCCACTCCGGGCTAGCGCCGACGAGCAGTACTTC. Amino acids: CASSPLRASADEQYF.

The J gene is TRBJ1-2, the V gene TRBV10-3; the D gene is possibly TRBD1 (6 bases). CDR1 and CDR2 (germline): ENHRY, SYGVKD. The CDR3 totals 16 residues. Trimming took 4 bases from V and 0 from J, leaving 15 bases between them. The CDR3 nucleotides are TGTGCCATCAGTGCCCCCCACCAGGGGCCTAACTATGGCTACACCTTC. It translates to CAISAPHQGPNYGYTF.

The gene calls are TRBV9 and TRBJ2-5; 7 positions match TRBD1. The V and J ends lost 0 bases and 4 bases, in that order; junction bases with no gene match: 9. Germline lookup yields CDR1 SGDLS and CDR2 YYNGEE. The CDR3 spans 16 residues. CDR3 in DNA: TGTGCCAGCAGCGTAGACCAGACAGGGTGGGGAGAGACCCAGTACTTC. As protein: CASSVDQTGWGETQYF. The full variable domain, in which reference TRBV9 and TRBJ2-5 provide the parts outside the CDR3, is DSGVTQTPKHLITATGQRVTLRCSPRSGDLSVYWYQQSLDQGLQFLIQYYNGEERAKGNILERFSAQQFPDLHSELNLSSLELGDSALYFCASSVDQTGWGETQYFGPGTRLLVL.

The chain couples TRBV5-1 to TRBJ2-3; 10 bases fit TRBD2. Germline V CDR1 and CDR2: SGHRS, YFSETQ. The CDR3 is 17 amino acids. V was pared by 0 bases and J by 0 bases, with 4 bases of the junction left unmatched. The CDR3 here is CASSLVTSGASTDTQYF. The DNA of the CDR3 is TGCGCCAGCAGCTTGGTAACTAGCGGGGCTAGCACAGATACGCAGTATTTT.

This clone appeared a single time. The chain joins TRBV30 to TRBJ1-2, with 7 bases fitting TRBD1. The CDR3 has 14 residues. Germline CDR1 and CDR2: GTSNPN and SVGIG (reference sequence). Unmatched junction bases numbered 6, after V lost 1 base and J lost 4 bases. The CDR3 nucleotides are TGTGCCTGGAGTGCGGGCAGGGGGGTCTATGGCTACACCTTC. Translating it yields CAWSAGRGVYGYTF. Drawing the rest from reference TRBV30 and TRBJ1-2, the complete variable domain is SQTIHQWPATLVQPVGSPLSLECTVEGTSNPNLYWYRQAAGRGLQLLFYSVGIGQISSEVPQNLSASRPQDRQFILSSKKLLLSDSGFYLCAWSAGRGVYGYTFGSGTRLTVV.

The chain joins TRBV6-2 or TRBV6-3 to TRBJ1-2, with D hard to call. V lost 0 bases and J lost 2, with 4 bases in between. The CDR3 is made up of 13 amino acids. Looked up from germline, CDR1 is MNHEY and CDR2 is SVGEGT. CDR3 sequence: CASSYSTNYGYTF. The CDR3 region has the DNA TGTGCCAGCAGTTACTCGACCAACTATGGCTACACCTTC.

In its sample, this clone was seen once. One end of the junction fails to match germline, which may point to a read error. Written as DNA, the CDR3 is TGCGCCAGCAGCACTCGGGGGGGAAGGAACGCTGAAGCTTTCTTT. Encoded protein: CASSTRGGRNAEAFF. The chain links TRBV4-3 to TRBJ1-1; possibly TRBD1 for D (5 bases). Germline V gene data show CDR1 as LGHNA and CDR2 as YSLEER. CDR3 length equals 15 residues.

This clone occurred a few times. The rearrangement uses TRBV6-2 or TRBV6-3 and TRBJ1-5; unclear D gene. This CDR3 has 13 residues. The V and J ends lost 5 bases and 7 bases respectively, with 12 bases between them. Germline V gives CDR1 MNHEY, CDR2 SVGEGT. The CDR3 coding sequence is TGTGCCAGCAGTCTAGAGGTCGGGCAGCCCCAGCATTTT. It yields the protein CASSLEVGQPQHF.

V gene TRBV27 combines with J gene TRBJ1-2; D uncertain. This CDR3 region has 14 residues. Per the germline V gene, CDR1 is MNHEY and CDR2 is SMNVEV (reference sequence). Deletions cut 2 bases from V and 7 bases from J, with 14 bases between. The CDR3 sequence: CASSLVAGHSGYTF. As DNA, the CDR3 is TGTGCCAGCAGTTTAGTGGCGGGTCACAGTGGCTACACCTTC.

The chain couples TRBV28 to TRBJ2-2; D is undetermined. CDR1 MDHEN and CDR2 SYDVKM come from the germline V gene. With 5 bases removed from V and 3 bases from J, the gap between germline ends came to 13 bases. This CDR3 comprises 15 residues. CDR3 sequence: CASSPLALDTGELFF. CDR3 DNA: TGTGCCAGCAGTCCCCTGGCGCTAGACACCGGGGAGCTGTTTTTT.

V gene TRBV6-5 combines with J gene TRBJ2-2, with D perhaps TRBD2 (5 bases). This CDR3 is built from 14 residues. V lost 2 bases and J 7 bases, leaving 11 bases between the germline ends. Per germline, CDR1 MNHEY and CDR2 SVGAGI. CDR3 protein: CASSYVLAGGELFF. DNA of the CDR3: TGTGCCAGCAGTTACGTCCTAGCTGGCGGGGAGCTGTTTTTT.

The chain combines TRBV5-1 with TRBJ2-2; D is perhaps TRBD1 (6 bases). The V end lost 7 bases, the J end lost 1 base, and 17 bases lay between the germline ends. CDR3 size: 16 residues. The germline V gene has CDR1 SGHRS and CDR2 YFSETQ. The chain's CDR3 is CASPARTVMNTGELFF. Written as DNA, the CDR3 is TGCGCCAGCCCAGCCCGGACAGTGATGAACACCGGGGAGCTGTTTTTT.

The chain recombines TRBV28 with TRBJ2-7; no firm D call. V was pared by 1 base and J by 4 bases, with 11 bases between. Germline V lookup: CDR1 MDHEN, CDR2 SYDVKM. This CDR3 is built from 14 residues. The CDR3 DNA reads TGTGCCAGCAGTTTATTCTCAGCCGGGTACGAGCAGTACTTC. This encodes CASSLFSAGYEQYF.

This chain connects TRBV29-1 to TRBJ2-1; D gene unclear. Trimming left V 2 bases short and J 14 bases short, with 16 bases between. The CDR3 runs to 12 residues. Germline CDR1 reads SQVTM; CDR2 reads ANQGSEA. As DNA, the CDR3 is TGCAGCGTTGAACCGGCTCCGCAAGTGGAGTTCTTC. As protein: CSVEPAPQVEFF.

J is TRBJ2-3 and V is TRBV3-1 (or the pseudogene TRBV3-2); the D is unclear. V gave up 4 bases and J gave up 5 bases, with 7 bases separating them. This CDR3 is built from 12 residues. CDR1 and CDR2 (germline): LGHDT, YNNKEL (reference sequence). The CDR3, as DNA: TGTGCCAGCAGCCCCTTACTAGATACGCAGTATTTT. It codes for CASSPLLDTQYF.

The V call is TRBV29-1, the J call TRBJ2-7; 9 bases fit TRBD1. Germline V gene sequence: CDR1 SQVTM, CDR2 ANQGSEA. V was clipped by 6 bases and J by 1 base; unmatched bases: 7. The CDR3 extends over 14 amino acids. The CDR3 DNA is TGCAGCGTGGAGGGACAGGGATCTTCCTACGAGCAGTACTTC. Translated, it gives CSVEGQGSSYEQYF.

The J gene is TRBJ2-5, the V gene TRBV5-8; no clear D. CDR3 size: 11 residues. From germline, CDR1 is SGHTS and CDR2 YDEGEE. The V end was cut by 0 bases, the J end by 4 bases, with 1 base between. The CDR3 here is CASSLAETQYF. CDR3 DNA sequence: TGTGCCAGCAGCTTGGCAGAGACCCAGTACTTC. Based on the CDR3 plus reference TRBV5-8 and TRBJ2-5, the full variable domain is EAGVTQSPTHLIKTRGQQATLRCSPISGHTSVYWYQQALGLGLQFLLWYDEGEERNRGNFPPRFSGRQFPNYSSELNVNALELEDSALYLCASSLAETQYFGPGTRLLVL.

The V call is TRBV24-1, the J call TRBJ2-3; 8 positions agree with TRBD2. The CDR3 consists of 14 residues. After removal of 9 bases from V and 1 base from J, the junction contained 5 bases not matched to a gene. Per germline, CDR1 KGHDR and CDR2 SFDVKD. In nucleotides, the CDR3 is TGTGCCACCTCTTCGGGGGGGGGCACAGATACGCAGTATTTT. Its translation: CATSSGGGTDTQYF.